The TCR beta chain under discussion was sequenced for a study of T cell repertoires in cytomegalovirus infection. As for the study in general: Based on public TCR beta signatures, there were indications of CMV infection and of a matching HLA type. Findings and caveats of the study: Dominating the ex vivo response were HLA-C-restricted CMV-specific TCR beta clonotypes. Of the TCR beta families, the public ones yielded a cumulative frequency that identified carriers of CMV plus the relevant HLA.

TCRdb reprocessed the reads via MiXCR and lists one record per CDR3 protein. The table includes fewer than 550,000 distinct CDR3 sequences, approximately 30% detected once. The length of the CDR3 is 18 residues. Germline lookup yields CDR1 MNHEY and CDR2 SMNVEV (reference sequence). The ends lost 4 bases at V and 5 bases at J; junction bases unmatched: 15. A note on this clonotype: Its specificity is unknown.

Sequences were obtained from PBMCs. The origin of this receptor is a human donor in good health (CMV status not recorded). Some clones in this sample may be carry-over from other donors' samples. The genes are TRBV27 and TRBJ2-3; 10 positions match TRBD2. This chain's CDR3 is CASSSPVGASGGRDTQYF. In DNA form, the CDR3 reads TGTGCCAGCAGTTCCCCGGTGGGAGCTAGCGGGGGCCGAGATACGCAGTATTTT.